The sequence of this T cell receptor (beta chain) was determined in a study of CD4+ T cells in melanoma. Findings of the study overall: CD8+ T cell, macrophage and B cell function reportedly correlated with neoantigen-specific CD4+ T cells.

The sample holds one count of this clone. Its antigen is undetermined. TCRdb keeps only in-frame clones here, not all; method: immunoSEQ multiplex PCR. The sample shows 50,000 to 60,000 clones, 60% to 80% of them seen only once. V lost 0 bases, J lost 8 bases, and 10 bases stayed unmatched. The germline CDR1 and CDR2 sequences are SGHRS and YFSETQ. The CDR3 loop spans 15 amino acids. The origin of this receptor is a human donor with melanoma. This chain uses TRBV5-1 with TRBJ1-2; 7 positions match TRBD1. Sequenced sample: tumor tissue. In DNA, the CDR3 is TGCGCCAGCAGCTTGGACGCCAGGGGGTACGAAGGCTACACCTTC. Its protein is CASSLDARGYEGYTF.